The 26 T cell receptor beta chains below all came from one sample that was sequenced in a study of T cells after yellow fever vaccination. TCRdb ran MiXCR on the 5' RACE reads and lists one entry per CDR3 protein. The table lists 300,000 to 400,000 distinct CDR3 sequences, 8% to 9.5% of them singletons. Specimen: PBMCs, collected roughly 45 days after the first yellow fever vaccination. The source of these receptors is a young man who received the YFV17D yellow fever vaccine.

V gene TRBV13 combines with J gene TRBJ2-7; D is possibly TRBD2 (6 bases). With 3 bases removed from V and 2 bases from J, the gap between germline ends came to 11 bases. Per germline, CDR1 PRHDT and CDR2 FYEKMQ (reference sequence). This CDR3 is 14 amino acids long. CDR3 sequence: CASSLRGNTYEQYF. In nucleotides, the CDR3 is TGTGCCAGCAGCTTGCGGGGAAACACCTACGAGCAGTACTTC.

CDR3: CSVGGSGGYNEQFF. The CDR3 nucleotides are TGCAGCGTTGGTGGTAGCGGGGGCTACAATGAGCAGTTCTTC. J is TRBJ2-1 and V is TRBV29-1; 9 nucleotides match TRBD2. CDR1 is SQVTM and CDR2 is ANQGSEA in the germline V gene. J was trimmed by 3 bases and V by 4 bases; bases with no gene match: 4. The CDR3 totals 14 residues.

The genes are TRBV6-2 or TRBV6-3 and TRBJ1-1, with D maybe TRBD1 (5 bases). V lost 6 bases and J 1 base, leaving 15 bases between the germline ends. The CDR3 runs to 15 residues. Germline CDR1 is MNHEY and CDR2 is SVGEGT. This chain's CDR3 is CASSLLRGRNTEAFF. Here the CDR3 DNA reads TGTGCCAGCAGCCTCCTTAGGGGCCGGAACACTGAAGCTTTCTTT.

The genes are TRBV4-1 and TRBJ2-3; no clear D. CDR3 size: 17 residues. Trimming stripped 0 bases from V and 0 bases from J, with 13 bases between. CDR1 MGHRA and CDR2 YSYEKL come from the germline V gene. CDR3 protein: CASSQDVLRSSTDTQYF. The CDR3 DNA reads TGCGCCAGCAGCCAAGATGTCCTGAGATCTAGCACAGATACGCAGTATTTT.

This clonotype was detected a few times. This chain links TRBV20-1 with TRBJ1-5; a weak D match, TRBD1 (5 bases). Trimming took 3 bases from V and 3 from J, leaving 12 bases between them. CDR1 DFQATT and CDR2 SNEGSKA come from the germline V gene (reference sequence). The CDR3 is 14 amino acids. The CDR3 nucleotides are TGCAGTGCTAGCTTGGGGGTTGACAATCAGCCCCAGCATTTT. This codes for CSASLGVDNQPQHF.

The gene calls are TRBV15 and TRBJ1-6, with D maybe TRBD1 (6 bases). This CDR3 is 14 amino acids long. Germline CDR1 and CDR2: LNHNV and YYDKDF (reference sequence). V was pared by 0 bases and J by 13 bases, with 13 bases between. CDR3 protein: CATSRDWRGGPLHF. CDR3 in DNA: TGTGCCACCAGCAGAGATTGGAGGGGGGGGCCCCTCCACTTT.

Note on this clonotype: A much larger clone lies one base from this, so it may be a read error. The chain combines TRBV5-4 with TRBJ2-1; 14 bases map to TRBD2. CDR3 length equals 15 residues. The germline V gene encodes CDR1 SGHNT and CDR2 YYREEE (reference sequence). CDR3 sequence: CASSPGLAGDNGQFF. Here the CDR3 DNA reads TGTGCCAGCAGCCCGGGACTAGCGGGGGACAATGGGCAGTTCTTC.

This chain connects TRBV11-1 to TRBJ2-7; TRBD1 aligns across 12 bases. The germline V gene encodes CDR1 SGHAT and CDR2 FQDESV (reference sequence). This CDR3 region has 20 residues. With 5 bases clipped from V and 3 bases from J, the junction kept 20 bases outside the gene matches. CDR3 sequence: CASSPPAGDRDRGRGYEQYF. CDR3 DNA sequence: TGTGCCAGCAGCCCCCCCGCGGGAGACCGGGACAGGGGGCGAGGCTACGAGCAGTACTTC.

A few counts support this clonotype. The rearrangement links TRBV4-2 to TRBJ2-3; possibly TRBD2 for D (7 bases). V was trimmed by 0 bases and J by 5 bases, leaving 12 bases between them. The CDR3 sequence is 15 residues long. CDR1 is LGHNA, CDR2 YNFKEQ, per germline. This CDR3 is CASSQEGGGVDTQYF. The CDR3 nucleotides are TGTGCCAGCAGCCAAGAAGGGGGGGGCGTAGATACGCAGTATTTT.

The gene calls are TRBV24-1 and TRBJ2-1; D is undetermined. The CDR3 contains 15 residues. CDR1 and CDR2 (germline): KGHDR, SFDVKD. V was trimmed by 4 bases and J by 8 bases, leaving 17 bases between them. The CDR3 loop reads CATSDAGHPTDEQFF. The CDR3 region has the DNA TGTGCCACCAGTGACGCAGGCCACCCTACGGATGAGCAGTTCTTC.

The rearrangement joins TRBV5-1 to TRBJ1-1, with a weak D call TRBD1 (5 bases). The CDR3 totals 14 residues. CDR1 SGHRS and CDR2 YFSETQ come from the germline V gene. V lost 6 bases and J lost 3, with 15 bases in between. Here the CDR3 reads CASKGNQGDTEAFF. The CDR3 DNA is TGCGCCAGCAAAGGGAACCAAGGGGACACTGAAGCTTTCTTT.

This clonotype came up a few times. This CDR3 reads CASSLKGSGELFF. The CDR3 DNA sequence: TGTGCCAGCAGTTTGAAGGGGTCCGGGGAGCTGTTTTTT. The V gene is TRBV27, the J gene TRBJ2-2, with a possible D match to TRBD1 (5 bases). Trimming took 3 bases from V and 6 from J, leaving 8 bases between them. This CDR3 contains 13 residues. Germline CDR1 MNHEY, CDR2 SMNVEV (reference sequence).

DNA for the CDR3: TGCGCCAGCAGCCGCTCGGACAGGGCTGGAGAGCAGTACGTC. It specifies CASSRSDRAGEQYV. The chain uses TRBV5-1 and TRBJ2-7; TRBD1 matches 8 bases. Per the germline V gene, CDR1 is SGHRS and CDR2 is YFSETQ. Trimming at V came to 4 bases and at J to 7 bases, leaving 10 bases not matched to a gene. The CDR3 is 14 residues long.

This clonotype was found many times. This chain links TRBV5-1 with TRBJ2-1, with 8 bases fitting TRBD2. Trimming removed 4 bases from V and 3 bases from J; junction bases left unmatched: 6. Germline CDR1 is SGHRS and CDR2 is YFSETQ. This CDR3 spans 15 amino acids. The CDR3 nucleotides are TGCGCCAGCAGCGGAAGCGGGGGCAGCTACAATGAGCAGTTCTTC. This codes for CASSGSGGSYNEQFF.

The gene calls are TRBV20-1 and TRBJ1-2; 7 bases fit TRBD1. V trimming: 3 bases; J trimming: 0 bases; junction bases outside the gene matches: 1. CDR3 length equals 13 residues. The germline CDR1 and CDR2 sequences are DFQATT and SNEGSKA (reference sequence). For the CDR3, the DNA is TGCAGTGCTAGGGACAGGACTAACTATGGCTACACCTTC. This gives the protein CSARDRTNYGYTF.

This clonotype was seen only a few times. In DNA form, the CDR3 reads TGTGCCAGCAAGAGCGGGATAACGAGCCCCTACGAGCAGTACGTC. This translates into CASKSGITSPYEQYV. The chain links TRBV5-6 to TRBJ2-7; 7 bases align to TRBD2. The CDR3 totals 15 residues. Germline V gives CDR1 SGHDT, CDR2 YYEEEE. With 6 bases clipped from V and 2 bases from J, the junction kept 11 bases outside the gene matches.

V usage is TRBV2 and J usage is TRBJ1-1; 8 nucleotides match TRBD1. The CDR3 totals 17 residues. Looked up from germline, CDR1 is SNHLY and CDR2 is FYNNEI. With 5 bases clipped from V and 1 base from J, the junction kept 12 bases outside the gene matches. For the CDR3, the DNA is TGTGCCAGCAGTCCCAGGCGGACAGGGCTCGAGAACACTGAAGCTTTCTTT. This translates into CASSPRRTGLENTEAFF.

V usage is TRBV12-3 or TRBV12-4 and J usage is TRBJ1-2, with D unresolved. Trimming took 5 bases from V and 9 from J, leaving 10 bases between them. This CDR3 has 11 residues. CDR3 DNA sequence: TGTGCCAGCAGTACCGGACTAAGCTACACCTTC. This sequence encodes CASSTGLSYTF.

Only a few counts were recorded for this clonotype. CDR3 bases: TGTGCCAGCAGTTACACTAGCGGGGGGAACATTCAGTACTTC. It encodes CASSYTSGGNIQYF. The chain joins TRBV6-5 to TRBJ2-4, with 12 bases fitting TRBD2. CDR3 size: 14 residues. Germline V gene data show CDR1 as MNHEY and CDR2 as SVGAGI. V trimming: 2 bases; J trimming: 7 bases; junction bases outside the gene matches: 0.

The chain couples TRBV12-3 or TRBV12-4 to TRBJ1-3, with TRBD1 identical over 10 bases. Unmatched junction bases numbered 4, after V lost 6 bases and J lost 2 bases. This CDR3 contains 15 residues. DNA of the CDR3: TGTGCCAGCAGGGAAGGGACAGGGGCTGGAAACACCATATATTTT. Translation: CASREGTGAGNTIYF.

This clonotype was found a few times. The rearrangement links TRBV6-1 to TRBJ2-7, with D perhaps matching TRBD1 or TRBD2 (5 bases each). V was trimmed by 6 bases and J by 2 bases, leaving 11 bases between them. The length of the CDR3 is 13 residues. Germline CDR1 and CDR2: MNHNS and SASEGT. DNA of the CDR3: TGTGCCAGCAGACCCGGGGCTCCCTACGAGCAGTACTTC. It translates to CASRPGAPYEQYF.

This clonotype was observed at least ten times. The junction and the germline gene differ at one end; a read error may be behind it. The chain recombines TRBV18 with TRBJ2-3; D remains unclear. Germline V CDR1 and CDR2: KGHSH, LQKENI. This CDR3 comprises 12 residues. The DNA of the CDR3 is TGCGCCAGCAGCCCCCCTGGGGATACGCAGTATTTT. This codes for CASSPPGDTQYF. Based on the CDR3 plus reference TRBV18 and TRBJ2-3, the full variable domain is NAGVMQNPRHLVRRRGQEARLRCSPMKGHSHVYWYRQLPEEGLKFMVYLQKENIIDESGMPKERFSAEFPKEGPSILRIQQVVRGDSAAYFCASSPPGDTQYFGPGTRLTVL.

This clonotype has more than one count but fewer than ten. The rearrangement links TRBV4-3 to TRBJ2-3; D unclear. V gave up 2 bases and J gave up 2 bases, with 8 bases separating them. The CDR3 runs to 14 residues. Per germline, CDR1 LGHNA and CDR2 YSLEER. As DNA, the CDR3 is TGCGCCAGCAGCCAAAGGACGGCCACAGATACGCAGTATTTT. Protein sequence: CASSQRTATDTQYF.

This clonotype appeared a few times. This sequence joins TRBV4-1 and TRBJ1-4, with D possibly being TRBD1 (6 bases). This CDR3 region has 16 residues. Looked up from germline, CDR1 is MGHRA and CDR2 is YSYEKL. The V gene lost 4 bases and the J gene lost 4 bases, with 16 bases spanning the gap. The CDR3 region is CASSPMSGADNEKLFF. In DNA form, the CDR3 reads TGCGCCAGCAGCCCTATGTCGGGGGCTGATAATGAAAAACTGTTTTTT.

This clonotype was seen ten or more times. V and J are TRBV20-1 and TRBJ2-2; D gene unclear. Germline values: CDR1 DFQATT, CDR2 SNEGSKA (reference sequence). Trimming cost V 1 base and J 2 bases, with 11 bases left between them. The CDR3 covers 15 residues. This CDR3 reads CSARVPSRNTGELFF. Written as DNA, the CDR3 is TGCAGTGCTAGAGTCCCCTCCCGAAACACCGGGGAGCTGTTTTTT.

The chain carries TRBV29-1 and TRBJ1-1; 11 nucleotides line up with TRBD1. The CDR3 runs 14 residues. J lost 4 bases, V lost 7 bases, and 8 bases had no gene match. Per the germline V gene, CDR1 is SQVTM and CDR2 is ANQGSEA. This chain's CDR3 is CSAGQGAWGTEAFF. As DNA, the CDR3 is TGCAGCGCCGGACAGGGGGCATGGGGCACTGAAGCTTTCTTT.